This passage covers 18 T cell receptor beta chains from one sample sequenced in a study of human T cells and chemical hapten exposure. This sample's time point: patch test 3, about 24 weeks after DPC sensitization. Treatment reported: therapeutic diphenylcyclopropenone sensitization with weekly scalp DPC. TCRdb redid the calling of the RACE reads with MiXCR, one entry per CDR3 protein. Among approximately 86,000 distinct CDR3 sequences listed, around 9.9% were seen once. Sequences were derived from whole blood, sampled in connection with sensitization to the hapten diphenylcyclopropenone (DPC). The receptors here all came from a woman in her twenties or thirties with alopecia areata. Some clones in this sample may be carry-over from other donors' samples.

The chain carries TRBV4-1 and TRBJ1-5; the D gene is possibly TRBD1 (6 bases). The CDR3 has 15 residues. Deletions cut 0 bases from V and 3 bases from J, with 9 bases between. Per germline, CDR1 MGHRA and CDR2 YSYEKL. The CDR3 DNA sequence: TGCGCCAGCAGCCAAGAGGACAGAGCCAATCAGCCCCAGCATTTT. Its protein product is CASSQEDRANQPQHF.

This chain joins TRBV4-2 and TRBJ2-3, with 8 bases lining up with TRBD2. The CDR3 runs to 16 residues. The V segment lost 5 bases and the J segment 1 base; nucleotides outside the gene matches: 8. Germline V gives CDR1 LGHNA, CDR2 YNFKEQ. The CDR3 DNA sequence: TGTGCCAGCAGCTACCGGGAGGGGTCGCGCACAGATACGCAGTATTTT. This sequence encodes CASSYREGSRTDTQYF.

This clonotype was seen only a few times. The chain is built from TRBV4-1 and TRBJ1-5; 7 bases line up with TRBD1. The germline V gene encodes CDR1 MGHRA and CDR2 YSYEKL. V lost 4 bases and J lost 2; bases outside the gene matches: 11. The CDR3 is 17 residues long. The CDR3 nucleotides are TGCGCCAGCAGCCCATTGGGACAGTTGTTTGGCAATCAGCCCCAGCATTTT. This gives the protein CASSPLGQLFGNQPQHF.

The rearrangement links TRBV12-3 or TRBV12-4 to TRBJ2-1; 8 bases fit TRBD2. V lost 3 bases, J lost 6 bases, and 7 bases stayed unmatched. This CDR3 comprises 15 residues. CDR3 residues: CASSFPAGESNEQFF. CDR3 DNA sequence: TGTGCCAGCAGTTTTCCAGCGGGAGAATCCAATGAGCAGTTCTTC.

Here the CDR3 DNA reads TGTGCCAGCAGCCCTCCCGGACTAGCGGCGGAGACCCAGTACTTC. As protein: CASSPPGLAAETQYF. The rearrangement uses TRBV5-4 and TRBJ2-5, with TRBD2 matching over 10 bases. Germline V gives CDR1 SGHNT, CDR2 YYREEE (reference sequence). The CDR3 spans 15 residues. The trim removed 4 bases at V and 5 bases at J, leaving 8 bases unmatched.

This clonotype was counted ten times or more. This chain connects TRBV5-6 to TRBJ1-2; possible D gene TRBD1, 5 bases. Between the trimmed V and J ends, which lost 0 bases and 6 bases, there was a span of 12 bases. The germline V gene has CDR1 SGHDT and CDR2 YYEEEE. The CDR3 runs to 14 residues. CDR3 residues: CASSLGGTTHGYTF. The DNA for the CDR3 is TGTGCCAGCAGCTTGGGAGGGACCACACATGGCTACACCTTC.

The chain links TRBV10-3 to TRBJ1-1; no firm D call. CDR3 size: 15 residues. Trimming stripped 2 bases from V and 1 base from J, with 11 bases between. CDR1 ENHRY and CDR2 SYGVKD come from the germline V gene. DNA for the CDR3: TGTGCCATCAGTGAGCTACTAGGAGAGAACACTGAAGCTTTCTTT. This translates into CAISELLGENTEAFF.

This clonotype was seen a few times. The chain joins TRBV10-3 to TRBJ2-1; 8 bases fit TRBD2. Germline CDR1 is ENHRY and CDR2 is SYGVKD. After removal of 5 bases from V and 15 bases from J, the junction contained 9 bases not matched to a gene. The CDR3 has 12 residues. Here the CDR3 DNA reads TGTGCCATCAGTCCGGGACTAGGCGAGGGGTTCTTC. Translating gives CAISPGLGEGFF.

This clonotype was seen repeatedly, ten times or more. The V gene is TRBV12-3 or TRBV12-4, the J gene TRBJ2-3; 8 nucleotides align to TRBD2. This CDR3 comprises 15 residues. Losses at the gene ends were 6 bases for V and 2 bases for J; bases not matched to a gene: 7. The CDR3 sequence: CASRPRGGATDTQYF. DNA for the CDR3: TGTGCCAGCAGGCCACGGGGGGGTGCCACAGATACGCAGTATTTT.

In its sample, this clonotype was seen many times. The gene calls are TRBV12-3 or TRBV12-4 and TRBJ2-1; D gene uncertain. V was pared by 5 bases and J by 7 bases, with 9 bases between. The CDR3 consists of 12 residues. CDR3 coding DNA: TGTGCCAGCAGTCCAACGCGGAATGAGCAGTTCTTC. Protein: CASSPTRNEQFF.

CDR3 loop: CASSLDASGLLYF. The CDR3 nucleotides are TGTGCCAGCAGCTTAGATGCCAGCGGATTGCTGTACTTC. V usage is TRBV11-2 and J usage is TRBJ2-4; D may be TRBD2 (5 bases). Trimming took 0 bases from V and 15 from J, leaving 15 bases between them. There are 13 residues in the CDR3. Germline assignment: CDR1 SGHAT and CDR2 FQNNGV.

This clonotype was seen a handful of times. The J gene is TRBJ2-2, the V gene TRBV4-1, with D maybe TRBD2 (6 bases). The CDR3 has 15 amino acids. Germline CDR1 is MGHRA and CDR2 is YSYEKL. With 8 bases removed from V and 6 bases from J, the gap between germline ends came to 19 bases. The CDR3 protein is CASRRPGGPPGELFF. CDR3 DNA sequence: TGCGCCAGCCGCCGGCCAGGAGGGCCCCCCGGGGAGCTGTTTTTT.

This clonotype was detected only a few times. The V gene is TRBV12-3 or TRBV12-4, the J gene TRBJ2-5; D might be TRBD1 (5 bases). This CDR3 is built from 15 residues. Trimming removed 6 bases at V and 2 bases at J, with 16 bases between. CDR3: CASSPPTGRQETQYF. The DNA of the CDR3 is TGTGCCAGCAGCCCTCCTACAGGAAGACAAGAGACCCAGTACTTC.

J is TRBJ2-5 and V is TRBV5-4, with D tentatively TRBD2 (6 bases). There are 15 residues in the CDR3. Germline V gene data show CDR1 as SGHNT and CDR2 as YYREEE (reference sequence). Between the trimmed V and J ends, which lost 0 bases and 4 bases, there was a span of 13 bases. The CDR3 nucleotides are TGTGCCAGCAGCTTGGATAGCGGCCTCCCAGAGACCCAGTACTTC. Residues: CASSLDSGLPETQYF.

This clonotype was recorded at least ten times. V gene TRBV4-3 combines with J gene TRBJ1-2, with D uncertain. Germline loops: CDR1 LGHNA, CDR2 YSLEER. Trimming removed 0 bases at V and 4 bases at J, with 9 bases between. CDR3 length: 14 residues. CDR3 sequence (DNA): TGCGCCAGCAGCCAAGATACTGGAGCCTATGGCTACACCTTC. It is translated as CASSQDTGAYGYTF.

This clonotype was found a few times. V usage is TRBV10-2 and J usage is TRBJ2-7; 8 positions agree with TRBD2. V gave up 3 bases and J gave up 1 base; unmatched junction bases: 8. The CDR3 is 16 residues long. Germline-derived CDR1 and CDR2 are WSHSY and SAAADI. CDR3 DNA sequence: TGCGCCAGCAGTGATAGGGGTAGCGGGATTTCCTACGAGCAGTACGTC. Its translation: CASSDRGSGISYEQYV.

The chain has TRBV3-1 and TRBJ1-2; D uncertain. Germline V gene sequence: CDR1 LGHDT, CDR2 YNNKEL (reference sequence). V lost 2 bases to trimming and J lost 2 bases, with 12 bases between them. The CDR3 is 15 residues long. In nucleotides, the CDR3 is TGTGCCAGCAGCCAACGGCTTTCCTCCAACTATGGCTACACCTTC. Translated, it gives CASSQRLSSNYGYTF. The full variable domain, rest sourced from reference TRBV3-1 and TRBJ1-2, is DTAVSQTPKYLVTQMGNDKSIKCEQNLGHDTMYWYKQDSKKFLKIMFSYNNKELIINETVPNRFSPKSPDKAHLNLHINSLELGDSAVYFCASSQRLSSNYGYTFGSGTRLTVV.

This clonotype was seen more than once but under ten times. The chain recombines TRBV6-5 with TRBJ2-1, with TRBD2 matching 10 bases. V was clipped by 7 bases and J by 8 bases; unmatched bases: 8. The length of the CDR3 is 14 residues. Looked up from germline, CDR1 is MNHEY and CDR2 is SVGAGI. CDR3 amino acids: CASTPSGSSDEQFF. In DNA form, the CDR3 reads TGTGCCAGCACCCCTAGCGGGAGTTCGGATGAGCAGTTCTTC.